The entry below gives a single TCR beta chain sequence along with its context. Its antigen remains unknown. The sample originates from a study of cytomegalovirus exposure and HLA in healthy donors. Findings and limits, study-wide: CMV serostatus was the sole immune exposure information available.

V was cut by 0 bases and J by 5 bases, with 10 bases left in between. Germline V lookup: CDR1 MNHEY, CDR2 SVGAGI. The CDR3 contains 14 residues. PCR amplification relied on 60 Vbeta primers (plus 13 Jbeta primers). Sequencing was performed with immunoSEQ multiplex PCR; in TCRdb, only in-frame clones are kept and a portion is missing. The sample includes 110,000 or so clones, over 55% of them seen just once. This rearrangement joins TRBV6-5 to TRBJ1-2, with D possibly TRBD1 on 5 matching bases. The clonotype was recovered from a man aged 18 to 29 in good health and CMV-seropositive. Sequenced: PBMCs. CDR3 bases: TGTGCCAGCAGTTACTCGAGCCAGGGTTATGGCTACACCTTC. Encoded protein: CASSYSSQGYGYTF.